This T cell receptor (beta chain) was captured by sequencing in a study of neurological immune-mediated disorders. Healthy control samples came from blood bank volunteers in Maryland, USA. PBMCs stored at -80 C, 2 million in total, were the source of the unsorted libraries. The cDNA was synthesized by 5'RACE incorporating 10-nucleotide random UMIs. Each CDR3 protein gets one entry after TCRdb re-called the 5' RACE reads with MiXCR. The profile shows under 80,000 distinct CDR3 sequences, approximately 9.4% of them singletons. This sequence was found in a man aged 50-59 years in good health. Input material: PBMCs.

CDR3 in amino acids: CASSRTYTHGVAGEQFF. The DNA for the CDR3 is TGCGCCAGCAGCCGCACTTATACGCACGGGGTGGCCGGCGAGCAGTTCTTC. The chain links TRBV4-3 to TRBJ2-1, with D possibly being TRBD2 (5 bases). V was trimmed by 4 bases and J by 10 bases, leaving 26 bases between them. The CDR3 extends over 17 amino acids. Germline V lookup: CDR1 LGHNA, CDR2 YSLEER.